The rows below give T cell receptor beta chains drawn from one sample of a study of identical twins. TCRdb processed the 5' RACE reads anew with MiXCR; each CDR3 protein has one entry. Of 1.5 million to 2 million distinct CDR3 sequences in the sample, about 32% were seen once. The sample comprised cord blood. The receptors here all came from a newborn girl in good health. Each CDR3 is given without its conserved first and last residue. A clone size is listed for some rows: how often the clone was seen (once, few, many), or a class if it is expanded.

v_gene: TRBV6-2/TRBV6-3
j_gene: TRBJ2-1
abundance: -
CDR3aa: ASSYFTRNNEQF

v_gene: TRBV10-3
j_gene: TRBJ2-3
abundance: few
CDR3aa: ATRTGQADTQY

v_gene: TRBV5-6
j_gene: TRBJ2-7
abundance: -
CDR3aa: ASSLTLGTISSSYEQY

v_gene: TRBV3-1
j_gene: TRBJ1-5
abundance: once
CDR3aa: ATEEGNNQPQH

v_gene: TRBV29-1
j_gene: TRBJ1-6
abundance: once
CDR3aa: SVLGSYNSPLH

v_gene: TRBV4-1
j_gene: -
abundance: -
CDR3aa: ASSQDQRSAYNEQY

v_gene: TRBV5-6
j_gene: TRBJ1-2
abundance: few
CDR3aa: ASSARDGPYGYT

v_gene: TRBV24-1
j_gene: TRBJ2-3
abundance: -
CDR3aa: ATSDFPGLGSTDTQY

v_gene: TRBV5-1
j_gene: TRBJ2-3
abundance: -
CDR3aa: ASSLAVAFGTDTQY

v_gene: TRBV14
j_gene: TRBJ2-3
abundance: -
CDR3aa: ASSQGLRADSTDTQY

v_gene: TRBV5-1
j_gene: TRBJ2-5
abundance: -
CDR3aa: ASSLRRGSIQETQY

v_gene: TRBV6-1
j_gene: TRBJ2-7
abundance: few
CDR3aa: ASTPDQGFSYEQY

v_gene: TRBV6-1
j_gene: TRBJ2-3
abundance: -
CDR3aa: ASSERPSPPLATSTDTRY

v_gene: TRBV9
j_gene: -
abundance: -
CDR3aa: ASSPSGTSGEQY

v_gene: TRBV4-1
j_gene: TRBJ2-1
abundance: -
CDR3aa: ASSQDRISGYNEQF

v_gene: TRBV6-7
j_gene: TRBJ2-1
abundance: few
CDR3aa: ASSRDRGKGAYNEQF

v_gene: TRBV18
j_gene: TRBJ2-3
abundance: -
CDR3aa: ASSPLRLAGGIDTQY

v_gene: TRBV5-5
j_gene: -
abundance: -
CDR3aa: ASGLAESSYNEQY

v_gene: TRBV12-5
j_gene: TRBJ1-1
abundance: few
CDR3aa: ASVPSGGTEAF

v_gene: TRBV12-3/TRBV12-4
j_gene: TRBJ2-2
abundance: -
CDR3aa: ASRRQGAAGELF

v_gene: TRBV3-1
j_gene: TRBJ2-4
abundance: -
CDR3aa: ASSHDGFVKNIQY

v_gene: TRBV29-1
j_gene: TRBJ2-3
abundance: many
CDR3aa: SVEDGRTVSTDTQY

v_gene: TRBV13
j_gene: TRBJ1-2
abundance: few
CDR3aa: ASREGGIYGYT

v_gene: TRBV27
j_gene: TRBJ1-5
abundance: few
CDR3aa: ASSFLGKGQPQH

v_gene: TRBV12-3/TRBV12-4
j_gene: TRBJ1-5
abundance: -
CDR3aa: ASSLHRSPQH

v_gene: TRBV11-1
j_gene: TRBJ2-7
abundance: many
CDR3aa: ASSFGANYEQY

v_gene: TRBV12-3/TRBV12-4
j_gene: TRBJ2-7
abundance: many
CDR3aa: ASSLRQYEQY

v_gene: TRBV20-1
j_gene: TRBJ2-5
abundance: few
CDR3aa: SATPRGETQY

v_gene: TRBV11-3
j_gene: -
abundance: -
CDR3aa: ASSITGSGETQY

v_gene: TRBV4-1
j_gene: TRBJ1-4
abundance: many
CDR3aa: ASSRYNEKLF

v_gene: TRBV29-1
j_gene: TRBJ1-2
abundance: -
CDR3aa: SVTNGLPYGYT

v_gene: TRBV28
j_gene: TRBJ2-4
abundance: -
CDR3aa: ASSGPPANIQY

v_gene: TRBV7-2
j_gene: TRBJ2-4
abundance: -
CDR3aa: ASSLEGIWGGPKNIQY

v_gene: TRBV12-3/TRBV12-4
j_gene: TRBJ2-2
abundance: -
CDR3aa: ASRTSGGATGELF

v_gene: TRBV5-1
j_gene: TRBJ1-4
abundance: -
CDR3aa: ASSWTGLANEKLF

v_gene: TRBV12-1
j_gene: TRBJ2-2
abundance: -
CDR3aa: ASSFSAGGANTGELF

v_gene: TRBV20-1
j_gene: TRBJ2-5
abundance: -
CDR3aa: SAPNPPRAAQY

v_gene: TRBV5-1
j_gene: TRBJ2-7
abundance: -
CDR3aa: ASSFRDRVDEQY

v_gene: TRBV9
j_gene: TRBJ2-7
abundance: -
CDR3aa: ASSAVNSGYNEQY

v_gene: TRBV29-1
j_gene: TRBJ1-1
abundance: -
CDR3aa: SVADRGWDAF

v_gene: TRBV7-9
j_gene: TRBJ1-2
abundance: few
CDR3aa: ASSLLPRTVTLYGYT

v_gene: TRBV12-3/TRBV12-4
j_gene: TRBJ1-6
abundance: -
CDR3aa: ASSSGSALIGSPLH

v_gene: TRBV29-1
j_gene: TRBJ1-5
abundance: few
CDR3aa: SVHLGTGANQPQH

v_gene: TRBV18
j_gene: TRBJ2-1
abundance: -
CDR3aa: ASSPGGLAGPYNEQF

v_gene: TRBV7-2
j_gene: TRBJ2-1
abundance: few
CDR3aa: ASSLARGLAGSSYNEQF

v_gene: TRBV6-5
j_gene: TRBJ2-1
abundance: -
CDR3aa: ASSYSVLSWAYYNEQF

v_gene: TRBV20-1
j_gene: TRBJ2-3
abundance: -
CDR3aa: SARAPDTQY

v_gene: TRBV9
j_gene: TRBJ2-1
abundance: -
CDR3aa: ASSPLSVQQF

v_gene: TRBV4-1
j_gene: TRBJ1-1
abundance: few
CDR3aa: ASSRITTVNTEAF

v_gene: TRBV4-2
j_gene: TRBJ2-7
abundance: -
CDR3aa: ASSQVERYEQY